The clone carrying this T cell receptor (beta chain) was seen a handful of times. Its antigen is currently unknown. The CDR3 covers 11 residues. V was pared by 3 bases and J by 1 base, with 3 bases between. Germline CDR1 and CDR2: SQVTM and ANQGSEA. The sample originates from a study of T cells after yellow fever vaccination. Study context: It was SMART-Seq v4 Ultra Low Input that prepared the fractions with low cell numbers. Findings and limits, study-wide: Some clonotypes were seen in both the CD4 and the CD8 compartments. These made up a small share and likely arose from convergent recombination.

They built TCR cDNA with 5'RACE template switching, a step that put in a universal primer site and UMIs. In TCRdb, the 5' RACE reads were re-called with MiXCR into one record per CDR3 protein. Among about 350,000 distinct CDR3 sequences, 4.1% were seen once, and the ten largest hold under 30%. This specimen was PBMCs, taken 5 days after the yellow fever booster vaccination. The sequence came from a man between 18 and 29 years old who received the YFV17D yellow fever vaccine. V is TRBV29-1 and J is TRBJ1-1, with unresolved D. This CDR3 reads CSVDRNTEAFF. DNA for the CDR3: TGCAGCGTTGACAGGAACACTGAAGCTTTCTTT. The variable domain in full, completed from reference TRBV29-1 and TRBJ1-1, reads SAVISQKPSRDICQRGTSLTIQCQVDSQVTMMFWYRQQPGQSLTLIATANQGSEATYESGFVIDKFPISRPNLTFSTLTVSNMSPEDSSIYLCSVDRNTEAFFGQGTRLTVV.